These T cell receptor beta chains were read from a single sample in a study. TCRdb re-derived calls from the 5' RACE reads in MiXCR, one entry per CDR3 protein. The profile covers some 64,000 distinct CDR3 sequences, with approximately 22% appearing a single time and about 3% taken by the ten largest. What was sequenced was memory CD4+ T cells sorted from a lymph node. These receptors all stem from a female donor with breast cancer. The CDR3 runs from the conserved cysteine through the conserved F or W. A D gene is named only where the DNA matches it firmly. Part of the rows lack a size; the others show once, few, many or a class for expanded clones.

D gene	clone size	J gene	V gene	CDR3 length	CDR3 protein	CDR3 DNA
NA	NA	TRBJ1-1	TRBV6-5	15	CASTQKPTGITEAFF	TGTGCCAGCACCCAGAAGCCCACAGGGATCACTGAAGCTTTCTTT
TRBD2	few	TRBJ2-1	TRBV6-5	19	CASSPLTVGVSGRANEQFF	TGTGCCAGCAGTCCCCTGACCGTGGGGGTTAGCGGGAGGGCGAATGAGCAGTTCTTC
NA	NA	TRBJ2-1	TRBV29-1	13	CSVGSVSYNEQFF	TGCAGCGTGGGATCGGTCTCCTACAATGAGCAGTTCTTC
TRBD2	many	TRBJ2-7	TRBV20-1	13	CSATSGSIYEQYF	TGCAGTGCTACTAGCGGGAGTATATACGAGCAGTACTTC
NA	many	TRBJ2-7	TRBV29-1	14	CSVEEWSPSYEQYF	TGCAGCGTTGAAGAGTGGTCTCCTTCCTACGAGCAGTACTTC
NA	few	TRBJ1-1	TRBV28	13	CASSLVEGTEAFF	TGTGCCAGCAGTTTAGTTGAGGGCACTGAAGCTTTCTTT
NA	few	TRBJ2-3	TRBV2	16	CASSDLELGSTDTQYF	TGTGCCAGCAGTGATTTGGAGCTTGGTAGCACAGATACGCAGTATTTT
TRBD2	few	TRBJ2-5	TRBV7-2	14	CASSYRLAEETQYF	TGTGCCAGCAGCTATAGACTAGCGGAAGAGACCCAGTACTTC
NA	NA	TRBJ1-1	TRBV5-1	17	CASSLAVGGVRGTEAFF	TGCGCCAGCAGCTTGGCCGTTGGTGGGGTCAGGGGCACTGAAGCTTTCTTT
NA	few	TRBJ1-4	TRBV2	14	CASRREGGNEKLFF	TGTGCCAGCAGGAGGGAAGGAGGGAATGAAAAACTGTTTTTT
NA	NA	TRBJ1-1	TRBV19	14	CASSMARSYTEAFF	TGTGCCAGTAGTATGGCCCGGAGTTACACTGAAGCTTTCTTT
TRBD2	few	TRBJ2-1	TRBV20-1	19	CSARPAGTSGRINYNEQFF	TGCAGTGCTAGACCTGCCGGGACTAGCGGGAGAATAAACTACAATGAGCAGTTCTTC
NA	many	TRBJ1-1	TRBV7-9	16	CASSLGGPGRTTEAFF	TGTGCCAGCAGCTTAGGGGGACCGGGGAGGACCACTGAAGCTTTCTTT
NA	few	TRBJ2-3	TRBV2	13	CASSEKQGLTQYF	TGTGCCAGCAGTGAAAAACAGGGTCTTACGCAGTATTTT
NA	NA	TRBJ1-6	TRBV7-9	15	CASSAGGGPGSPLHF	TGTGCCAGCAGCGCCGGTGGAGGCCCCGGTTCACCCCTCCACTTT
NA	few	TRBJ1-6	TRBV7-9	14	CASSPPTHNSPLHF	TGTGCCAGCAGCCCACCGACCCATAATTCACCCCTCCACTTT
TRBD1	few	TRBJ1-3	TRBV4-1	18	CASSQDRRQGVSGNTIYF	TGCGCCAGCAGCCAAGATAGACGACAGGGGGTCTCTGGAAACACCATATATTTT
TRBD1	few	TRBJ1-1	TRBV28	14	CASRIGQANTEAFF	TGTGCCAGCAGAATAGGACAGGCCAACACTGAAGCTTTCTTT
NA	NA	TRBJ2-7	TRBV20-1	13	CSAREAQGYEQYF	TGCAGTGCTAGAGAGGCGCAGGGCTACGAGCAGTACTTC
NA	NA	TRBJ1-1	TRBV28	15	CASSNRVRLGTEASF	TGTGCCAGCAGTAACAGGGTCAGGTTGGGCACTGAAGCTTCCTTT
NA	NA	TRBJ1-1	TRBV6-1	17	CASSIADSPTLNTEAFF	TGTGCCAGCAGCATCGCGGACAGCCCTACCCTGAACACTGAAGCTTTCTTT
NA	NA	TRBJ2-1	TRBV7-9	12	CASSLVSEEQFF	TGTGCCAGCAGCTTAGTTTCTGAGGAGCAGTTCTTC
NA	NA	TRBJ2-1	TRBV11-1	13	CASSFGRYNEQFF	TGTGCCAGCAGCTTCGGGAGATACAATGAGCAGTTCTTC
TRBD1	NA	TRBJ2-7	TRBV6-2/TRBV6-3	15	CASRSLDRELYEQYF	TGTGCCAGCAGATCCCTCGACAGGGAACTCTACGAGCAGTACTTC
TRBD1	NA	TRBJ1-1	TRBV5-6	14	CASRLRQGNTEAFF	TGTGCCAGCAGGTTAAGACAGGGGAACACTGAAGCTTTCTTT
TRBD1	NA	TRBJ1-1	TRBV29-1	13	CSAGDRRNTEAFF	TGCAGCGCCGGGGACAGAAGGAACACTGAAGCTTTCTTT
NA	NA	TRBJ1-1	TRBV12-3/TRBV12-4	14	CAIREGAVRGEAFF	TGTGCCATTAGGGAGGGAGCCGTAAGAGGCGAAGCTTTCTTT
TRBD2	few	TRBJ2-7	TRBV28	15	CASSSTGTSVYEQYF	TGTGCCAGCAGCTCAACCGGGACTAGCGTCTACGAGCAGTACTTC
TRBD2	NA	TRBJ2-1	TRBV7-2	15	CASSFGGRAGLEQFF	TGTGCCAGCAGCTTTGGCGGGAGGGCCGGGCTTGAGCAGTTCTTC
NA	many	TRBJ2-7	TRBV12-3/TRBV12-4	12	CASGAEVHEQYF	TGTGCCAGCGGGGCAGAAGTTCACGAGCAGTACTTC
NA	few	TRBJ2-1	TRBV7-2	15	CASSSGRTVNNEQFF	TGTGCCAGCAGCTCCGGTCGGACTGTTAACAATGAGCAGTTCTTC
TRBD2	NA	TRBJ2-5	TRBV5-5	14	CASSSRTSKETQYF	TGTGCCAGCAGCTCCAGGACTAGCAAAGAGACCCAGTACTTC
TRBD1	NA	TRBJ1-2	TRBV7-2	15	CASSLVGTGEYGHTF	TGTGCCAGCAGCTTAGTAGGGACAGGGGAGTATGGCCACACCTTC
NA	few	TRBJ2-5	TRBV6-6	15	CASSSRATPQETQYF	TGTGCCAGCAGTTCCAGGGCGACGCCCCAAGAGACCCAGTACTTC
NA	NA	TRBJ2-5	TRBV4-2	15	CASSQNGGPQETQYF	TGTGCCAGCAGCCAAAACGGGGGACCCCAAGAGACCCAGTACTTC
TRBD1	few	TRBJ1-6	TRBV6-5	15	CASTLGTAADSPLHF	TGTGCCAGCACCCTCGGGACAGCGGCAGATTCACCCCTCCACTTT
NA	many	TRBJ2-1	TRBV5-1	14	CASSLERHFNEQFF	TGCGCCAGCAGCTTGGAACGGCACTTCAATGAGCAGTTCTTC
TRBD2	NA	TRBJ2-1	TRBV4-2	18	CASSLTGTSGSQGNEQFF	TGTGCCAGCAGCCTTACCGGGACTAGCGGGAGTCAGGGCAATGAGCAGTTCTTC
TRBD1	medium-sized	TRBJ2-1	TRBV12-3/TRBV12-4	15	CASHRDRGTYNEQFF	TGTGCCAGCCACCGGGACAGGGGTACCTACAATGAGCAGTTCTTC
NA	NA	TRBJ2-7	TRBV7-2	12	CASSRRDHEQYF	TGTGCCAGCAGCCGCAGGGACCACGAGCAGTACTTC
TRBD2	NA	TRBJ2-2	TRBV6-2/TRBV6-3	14	CASSSTSGEGELFF	TGTGCCAGCAGCTCGACTAGCGGTGAAGGGGAGCTGTTTTTT
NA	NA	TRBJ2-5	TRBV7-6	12	CASSPDRGTQYF	TGTGCCAGCAGCCCAGATAGGGGGACCCAGTACTTC
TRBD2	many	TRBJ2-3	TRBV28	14	CASSPGLDRDTQYF	TGTGCCAGCAGTCCTGGACTAGACAGAGATACGCAGTATTTT
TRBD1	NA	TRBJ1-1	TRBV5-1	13	CASRGTGNTEAFF	TGCGCCAGCAGGGGGACAGGGAACACTGAAGCTTTCTTT
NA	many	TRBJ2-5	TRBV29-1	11	CSVVYGETQYF	TGCAGCGTTGTTTATGGCGAGACCCAGTACTTC
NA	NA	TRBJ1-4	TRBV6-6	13	CASSSNREGKPFF	TGTGCCAGCAGTTCTAACAGGGAGGGAAAACCGTTTTTT
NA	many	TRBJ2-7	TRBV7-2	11	CASSLTYEQYF	TGTGCCAGCAGCTTAACCTACGAGCAGTACTTC
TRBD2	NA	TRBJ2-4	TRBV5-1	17	CASSGPGGQLAKNIQYF	TGTGCCAGCAGCGGACCGGGAGGTCAATTAGCCAAAAACATTCAGTACTTC
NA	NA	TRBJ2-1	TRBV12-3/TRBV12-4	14	CASAGQSSYNEQFF	TGTGCCAGCGCCGGACAGAGCTCCTACAATGAGCAGTTCTTC
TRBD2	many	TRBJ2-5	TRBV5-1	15	CASSFGRGGQETQYF	TGCGCCAGCAGCTTCGGCCGGGGGGGCCAGGAGACCCAGTACTTC
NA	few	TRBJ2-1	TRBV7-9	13	CASSLARHNEQFF	TGTGCCAGCAGCTTAGCCAGGCACAATGAGCAGTTCTTC
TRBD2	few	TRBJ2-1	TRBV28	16	CASHGAGGPSYNEQFF	TGTGCCAGCCACGGGGCGGGAGGGCCCTCCTACAATGAGCAGTTCTTC
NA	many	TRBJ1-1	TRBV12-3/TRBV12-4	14	CASSLGGLNTEAFF	TGTGCCAGCAGCTTAGGTGGTCTGAACACTGAAGCTTTCTTT